A single sample is the source of the 25 T cell receptor beta chains below, sequenced in a study of blood T cell repertoires in COVID-19. TCRdb keeps only in-frame clones here, not all; method: immunoSEQ multiplex PCR. This sample has about 31,000 clones, with 70% to 90% found just once. What was sequenced was peripheral blood. These receptors all stem from a man aged 55 to 70 with COVID-19, enrolled during active disease.

The CDR3 reads CASSLVQYNEQFF. In DNA, the CDR3 is TGTGCCAGCAGCTTAGTACAGTACAATGAGCAGTTCTTC. This sequence joins TRBV11-1 and TRBJ2-1; no firm D call. Trimming took 1 base from V and 4 from J, leaving 5 bases between them. Germline loops: CDR1 SGHAT, CDR2 FQDESV (reference sequence). The CDR3 has 13 amino acids. Full variable domain (missing parts from reference TRBV11-1 and TRBJ2-1): EAEVAQSPRYKITEKSQAVAFWCDPISGHATLYWYRQILGQGPELLVQFQDESVVDDSQLPKDRFSAERLKGVDSTLKIQPAELGDSAMYLCASSLVQYNEQFFGPGTRLTVL.

This clone is a singleton in its sample. The V gene is TRBV4-2, the J gene TRBJ1-5, with D possibly being TRBD1 (5 bases). This CDR3 contains 15 residues. The germline V gene encodes CDR1 LGHNA and CDR2 YNFKEQ. With 1 base removed from V and 4 bases from J, the gap between germline ends came to 11 bases. The CDR3 DNA reads as TGTGCCAGCAGCCAAGTGGGTGACAGTAATCAGCCCCAGCATTTT. The encoded protein is CASSQVGDSNQPQHF.

This clone was recorded only once. The chain couples TRBV19 to TRBJ1-2, with 7 positions matching TRBD1. This CDR3 has 13 residues. Germline CDR1 LNHDA, CDR2 SQIVND (reference sequence). Trimming at V came to 7 bases and at J to 8 bases, leaving 10 bases not matched to a gene. This CDR3 is CASIATGKSGYTF. The CDR3 nucleotides are TGTGCCAGTATCGCGACAGGGAAATCCGGCTACACCTTC.

The chain couples TRBV28 to TRBJ1-2; no clear D. Germline loops: CDR1 MDHEN, CDR2 SYDVKM. The CDR3 totals 13 residues. Trimming pared 1 base from V and 5 bases from J, leaving 8 bases between. The CDR3 loop reads CASSLLSGYGYTF. The CDR3 DNA reads as TGTGCCAGCAGTTTATTATCGGGTTATGGCTACACCTTC.

The rearrangement links TRBV24-1 to TRBJ1-1; 9 nucleotides agree with TRBD1. The CDR3 has 15 amino acids. Germline CDR1 and CDR2: KGHDR and SFDVKD. The trim removed 4 bases at V and 4 bases at J, leaving 6 bases unmatched. CDR3 loop: CATSDPGQGSTEAFF. CDR3 bases: TGTGCCACCAGTGACCCGGGACAGGGTTCCACTGAAGCTTTCTTT.

This chain joins TRBV6-5 and TRBJ1-2, with 7 bases identical to TRBD1. The germline V gene encodes CDR1 MNHEY and CDR2 SVGAGI. V shed 2 bases and J 7 bases; nucleotides not matched to a gene: 7. The CDR3 has 14 amino acids. CDR3 DNA sequence: TGTGCCAGCAGTTACATCGATTACAGGGGTGGCTACACCTTC. This sequence encodes CASSYIDYRGGYTF.

The chain is built from TRBV28 and TRBJ2-3; D is perhaps TRBD2 (7 bases). Trimming left V 10 bases short and J 3 bases short, with 17 bases between. The CDR3 extends over 14 amino acids. Germline CDR1 MDHEN, CDR2 SYDVKM. CDR3 nucleotides: TGTGCCACTACCCTGGGGGGGCTAACAGATACGCAGTATTTT. This sequence encodes CATTLGGLTDTQYF.

The CDR3 DNA sequence: TGTGCCAGCAGTGAACGGACAGGGGGACTTGGCTACACCTTC. Residues: CASSERTGGLGYTF. This chain uses TRBV6-1 with TRBJ1-2, with 10 bases matching TRBD1. The germline gives CDR1 MNHNS, CDR2 SASEGT. The CDR3 length is 14 residues. V was pared by 2 bases and J by 7 bases, with 4 bases of the junction left unmatched.

The chain employs TRBV3-1 (or the pseudogene TRBV3-2) and TRBJ2-1; TRBD2 matches 8 bases. J gave up 6 bases and V 4 bases, and 11 bases lay outside the gene matches. CDR1 LGHDT and CDR2 YNNKEL come from the germline V gene (reference sequence). There are 16 residues in the CDR3. Here the CDR3 reads CASSPQGLVLGNEQFF. The CDR3 DNA reads as TGTGCCAGCAGCCCCCAGGGACTAGTCTTGGGCAATGAGCAGTTCTTC.

The J gene is TRBJ2-6, the V gene TRBV6-5; D gene unclear. The CDR3 consists of 13 residues. CDR1 is MNHEY and CDR2 is SVGAGI in the germline V gene. V shed 7 bases and J shed 2 bases, with 6 bases lying between them. CDR3 DNA: TGTGCCAGCAATATTCCTGGGGCCAACGTCCTGACTTTC. It codes for CASNIPGANVLTF.

The chain uses TRBV9 and TRBJ2-4, with D perhaps TRBD1 (6 bases). The CDR3 totals 15 residues. CDR1 is SGDLS and CDR2 is YYNGEE in the germline V gene. Trimming took 4 bases from V and 7 from J, leaving 18 bases between them. The CDR3 is CASSTEGVPVNIQYF. As DNA, the CDR3 is TGTGCCAGCAGCACCGAGGGGGTCCCGGTCAACATTCAGTACTTC. The entire variable domain, with the rest obtained from reference TRBV9 and TRBJ2-4, is as follows: DSGVTQTPKHLITATGQRVTLRCSPRSGDLSVYWYQQSLDQGLQFLIQYYNGEERAKGNILERFSAQQFPDLHSELNLSSLELGDSALYFCASSTEGVPVNIQYFGAGTRLSVL.

This rearrangement joins TRBV28 to TRBJ2-2; 7 bases line up with TRBD1. The CDR3 runs to 13 residues. CDR1 MDHEN and CDR2 SYDVKM come from the germline V gene. Trimming at V came to 7 bases and at J to 4 bases, leaving 3 bases not matched to a gene. Here the CDR3 reads CASKAGGTGELFF. The CDR3 DNA sequence: TGTGCCAGCAAGGCAGGGGGCACCGGGGAGCTGTTTTTT.

Only one count was recorded for this clone. The V call is TRBV29-1, the J call TRBJ2-3, with a weak D call TRBD2 (6 bases). CDR3 size: 13 residues. Germline CDR1 is SQVTM and CDR2 is ANQGSEA. The V and J ends lost 7 bases and 0 bases respectively, with 11 bases between them. The CDR3 sequence is CSGSGTSTDTQYF. The CDR3 coding sequence is TGCAGCGGGAGTGGGACTAGCACAGATACGCAGTATTTT.

The chain couples TRBV30 to TRBJ1-6; D gene uncertain. Germline lookup yields CDR1 GTSNPN and CDR2 SVGIG (reference sequence). This CDR3 is 16 amino acids long. V lost 2 bases and J 9 bases, leaving 20 bases between the germline ends. The CDR3 region is CAWSSLGSGGSSPLHF. The DNA for the CDR3 is TGTGCCTGGAGTTCACTTGGGTCTGGCGGTAGTTCACCCCTCCACTTT. Full variable domain (rest looked up from reference TRBV30 and TRBJ1-6): SQTIHQWPATLVQPVGSPLSLECTVEGTSNPNLYWYRQAAGRGLQLLFYSVGIGQISSEVPQNLSASRPQDRQFILSSKKLLLSDSGFYLCAWSSLGSGGSSPLHFGNGTRLTVT.

This chain joins TRBV5-6 and TRBJ2-3, with D possibly TRBD1 on 5 matching bases. The CDR3 length is 15 residues. Trimming removed 1 base from V and 4 bases from J, with 13 bases in between. Germline loops: CDR1 SGHDT, CDR2 YYEEEE. The CDR3 DNA follows: TGTGCCAGCAGCTTGCTCGACAGATGGGCAGATACGCAGTATTTT. Encoded protein: CASSLLDRWADTQYF. Using reference TRBV5-6 and TRBJ2-3 for the parts outside the CDR3, the full variable domain is DAGVTQSPTHLIKTRGQQVTLRCSPKSGHDTVSWYQQALGQGPQFIFQYYEEEERQRGNFPDRFSGHQFPNYSSELNVNALLLGDSALYLCASSLLDRWADTQYFGPGTRLTVL.

The rearrangement uses TRBV7-9 and TRBJ2-7; 11 nucleotides align to TRBD1. CDR1 and CDR2 (germline): SEHNR, FQNEAQ (reference sequence). V gave up 3 bases and J gave up 4 bases; unmatched junction bases: 5. The CDR3 is 15 amino acids. The chain's CDR3 is CASSFAGTGGYEQYF. CDR3 nucleotide sequence: TGTGCCAGCAGCTTTGCTGGGACAGGGGGGTACGAGCAGTACTTC.

The V gene is TRBV6-5, the J gene TRBJ1-5; TRBD1 is a possible D gene (5 bases). Trimming left V 0 bases short and J 1 base short, with 7 bases between. The CDR3 length is 15 residues. Germline V gives CDR1 MNHEY, CDR2 SVGAGI. The CDR3 here is CASSYSGGSNQPQHF. CDR3 nucleotide sequence: TGTGCCAGCAGTTACTCGGGGGGGAGCAATCAGCCCCAGCATTTT.

A single count supports this clone. This rearrangement joins TRBV3-1 (or the pseudogene TRBV3-2) to TRBJ2-1; 10 positions match TRBD2. CDR1 LGHDT and CDR2 YNNKEL come from the germline V gene (reference sequence). V trimming: 6 bases; J trimming: 6 bases; junction bases outside the gene matches: 8. This CDR3 is 15 amino acids long. The CDR3 spells CASSQTSGTTNEQFF. In DNA, the CDR3 is TGTGCCAGCAGTCAAACTAGCGGGACCACCAATGAGCAGTTCTTC.

The genes are TRBV11-2 and TRBJ2-7; 7 positions match TRBD1. This CDR3 comprises 15 residues. In germline, CDR1 is SGHAT, CDR2 FQNNGV. After removal of 4 bases from V and 3 bases from J, the junction contained 9 bases not matched to a gene. This chain's CDR3 is CASSSLQGIGYEQYF. The CDR3, as DNA: TGTGCCAGCAGCTCATTACAGGGGATCGGCTACGAGCAGTACTTC.

The V call is TRBV11-2, the J call TRBJ1-4; no clear D gene. The germline V gene has CDR1 SGHAT and CDR2 FQNNGV. This CDR3 is 15 amino acids long. V shed 5 bases and J shed 8 bases, with 18 bases lying between them. CDR3 region: CASSRRRRTGEKLFF. CDR3 nucleotide sequence: TGTGCCAGCAGCCGACGGAGGAGGACGGGGGAAAAACTGTTTTTT.

The gene calls are TRBV4-1 and TRBJ2-2; D gene unclear. This CDR3 contains 15 residues. The V gene's germline CDR1 is MGHRA and CDR2 YSYEKL. V gave up 0 bases and J gave up 3 bases, with 8 bases separating them. Written as DNA, the CDR3 is TGCGCCAGCAGCCAAGAGGTCACTGACACCGGGGAGCTGTTTTTT. Protein: CASSQEVTDTGELFF.

This clone occurred once. The chain has TRBV28 and TRBJ2-3; TRBD2 matches 11 bases. Trimming took 10 bases from V and 5 from J; bases not matched to a gene: 11. The CDR3 has 15 residues. Germline loops: CDR1 MDHEN, CDR2 SYDVKM. The CDR3 sequence is CAIRRTSGRGDTQYF. The CDR3 nucleotides are TGTGCCATCAGGCGAACTAGCGGGAGAGGAGATACGCAGTATTTT. The variable domain in full, completed from reference TRBV28 and TRBJ2-3, reads DVKVTQSSRYLVKRTGEKVFLECVQDMDHENMFWYRQDPGLGLRLIYFSYDVKMKEKGDIPEGYSVSREKKERFSLILESASTNQTSMYLCAIRRTSGRGDTQYFGPGTRLTVL.

The chain is built from TRBV4-3 and TRBJ1-5; unclear D gene. V lost 3 bases, J lost 6 bases, and 9 bases lay in between. CDR1 is LGHNA, CDR2 YSLEER, per germline. The CDR3 spans 13 residues. CDR3 in amino acids: CASSHDRSQPQHF. DNA for the CDR3: TGCGCCAGCAGCCATGATAGGAGTCAGCCCCAGCATTTT.

The rearrangement links TRBV6-6 to TRBJ2-7, with 8 bases lining up with TRBD1. Unmatched junction bases numbered 9, after V lost 8 bases and J lost 3 bases. The CDR3 extends over 14 amino acids. The germline gives CDR1 MNHNY, CDR2 SVGAGI (reference sequence). CDR3 sequence (DNA): TGTGCCAGCGACCGCGACGACAGGGGCTACGAGCAGTACTTC. Protein: CASDRDDRGYEQYF.

The chain joins TRBV5-1 to TRBJ2-7; 9 nucleotides match TRBD1. The CDR3 is 16 residues long. The ends lost 1 base at V and 2 bases at J; junction bases unmatched: 7. The V gene's germline CDR1 is SGHRS and CDR2 YFSETQ. The CDR3 nucleotides read TGCGCCAGCAGCTTGCCTAGGACAGGGGAAACCTACGAGCAGTACTTC. The encoded protein is CASSLPRTGETYEQYF.